Shown below are 21 T cell receptor beta chains from a single sample sequenced in a study of T cells in localized non-small cell lung cancer (dated by TCRdb to about 2020). The library came from the immunoSEQ multiplex PCR assay. TCRdb re-hosts the immuneACCESS table, in-frame sequences only. Its copies lack some clones; in the studies checked, an unresolved V gene accounts for under half of them, and the cause for the rest is not known. In all, the sample holds 35,000 to 45,000 clones, and roughly 90% of those were seen once. About 2.8% of the sample lies in the top ten. This material consisted of peripheral blood, taken before any cancer treatment. All receptors derive from a female donor over 55 with stage I squamous cell lung carcinoma.

This chain links TRBV18 with TRBJ2-1; 8 bases match TRBD1. J was trimmed by 1 base and V by 4 bases; bases with no gene match: 6. The CDR3 sequence is 16 residues long. Germline loops: CDR1 KGHSH, CDR2 LQKENI. The DNA of the CDR3 is TGTGCCAGCTCACTGGACAGGGACCCGTCCTACAATGAGCAGTTCTTC. As protein: CASSLDRDPSYNEQFF.

This sequence joins TRBV28 and TRBJ2-7, with 7 nucleotides matching TRBD2. There are 15 residues in the CDR3. Germline trimming cut 3 bases from V and 6 bases from J; bases unmatched to any gene: 11. Germline loops: CDR1 MDHEN, CDR2 SYDVKM. The CDR3 loop is CASSLGGRNAAEQYF. The CDR3 coding sequence is TGTGCCAGCAGTTTGGGCGGGAGAAACGCCGCCGAGCAGTACTTC.

The rearrangement uses TRBV7-6 and TRBJ1-4; D unclear. Germline values: CDR1 SGHVS, CDR2 FNYEAQ. The CDR3 extends over 15 amino acids. V lost 5 bases to trimming and J lost 3 bases, with 13 bases between them. CDR3 DNA sequence: TGTGCCAGCAGCGCCGAAAGCGGAGCTAATGAAAAACTGTTTTTT. Translation: CASSAESGANEKLFF.

The rearrangement uses TRBV30 and TRBJ2-5; D is uncertain. Germline-derived CDR1 and CDR2 are GTSNPN and SVGIG (reference sequence). The CDR3 spans 15 residues. V gave up 0 bases and J gave up 5 bases, with 16 bases separating them. The CDR3 DNA reads TGTGCCTGGAGTGTAATAGTAGGGCCCGGGGAGACCCAGTACTTC. As protein: CAWSVIVGPGETQYF.

This rearrangement joins TRBV30 to TRBJ1-2, with D maybe TRBD1 (6 bases). Germline V lookup: CDR1 GTSNPN, CDR2 SVGIG (reference sequence). The CDR3 is 15 amino acids. V was cut by 0 bases and J by 0 bases, with 11 bases left in between. The CDR3 loop reads CAWSVRRTANYGYTF. In nucleotides, the CDR3 is TGTGCCTGGAGTGTACGACGGACAGCTAACTATGGCTACACCTTC.

The chain joins TRBV5-6 to TRBJ2-2, with no clear D. The V end was cut by 1 base, the J end by 1 base, with 8 bases between. CDR3 length: 15 amino acids. The germline V gene has CDR1 SGHDT and CDR2 YYEEEE. The CDR3 DNA sequence: TGTGCCAGCAGCTTGATGGGTGGGAACACCGGGGAGCTGTTTTTT. It translates to CASSLMGGNTGELFF.

The chain couples TRBV30 to TRBJ2-2; 11 nucleotides match TRBD1. CDR1 and CDR2 (germline): GTSNPN, SVGIG (reference sequence). Losses at the gene ends were 3 bases for V and 4 bases for J; bases not matched to a gene: 10. This CDR3 has 17 residues. The CDR3 DNA follows: TGTGCCTGGAGGACCGGGACAGGGGGTTCGGGCACCGGGGAGCTGTTTTTT. Translating it yields CAWRTGTGGSGTGELFF.

The genes are TRBV7-9 and TRBJ1-1, with 9 positions matching TRBD1. Germline values: CDR1 SEHNR, CDR2 FQNEAQ (reference sequence). With V trimmed by 4 bases and J by 7 bases, 4 bases remained unmatched. The CDR3 extends over 13 amino acids. The CDR3 DNA sequence: TGTGCCAGCAGCTGGACGGGACAGGGTGAAGCTTTCTTT. Its protein is CASSWTGQGEAFF.

J is TRBJ1-1 and V is TRBV7-2; D is ambiguous. This CDR3 spans 13 amino acids. CDR1 and CDR2 (germline): SGHTA, FQGNSA. V dropped 2 bases and J dropped 2 bases, with 6 bases sitting between them. CDR3 protein: CASSLQPNTEAFF. As DNA, the CDR3 is TGTGCCAGCAGCTTACAGCCCAACACTGAAGCTTTCTTT.

The chain links TRBV7-3 to TRBJ2-5; 7 bases align to TRBD1. The germline V gene has CDR1 SGHTA and CDR2 FQGTGA. V was clipped by 6 bases and J by 4 bases; unmatched bases: 2. This CDR3 comprises 12 residues. CDR3 DNA: TGTGCCAGCAGTTACAGGGGAGAGACCCAGTACTTC. It encodes CASSYRGETQYF. Full variable domain (rest looked up from reference TRBV7-3 and TRBJ2-5): GAGVSQTPSNKVTEKGKYVELRCDPISGHTALYWYRQSLGQGPEFLIYFQGTGAADDSGLPNDRFFAVRPEGSVSTLKIQRTERGDSAVYLCASSYRGETQYFGPGTRLLVL.

The chain joins TRBV6-1 to TRBJ2-7; 8 bases agree with TRBD1. Trimming removed 5 bases from V and 1 base from J; junction bases left unmatched: 1. Germline loops: CDR1 MNHNS, CDR2 SASEGT. This CDR3 has 13 residues. The CDR3: CASSRTGSYEQYF. In DNA form, the CDR3 reads TGTGCCAGCAGTCGGACAGGGTCCTACGAGCAGTACTTC.

The chain is built from TRBV11-3 and TRBJ2-3; TRBD2 is a possible D gene (5 bases). The CDR3 contains 15 residues. Trimming left V 6 bases short and J 3 bases short, with 16 bases between. Germline V gene sequence: CDR1 SGHNT, CDR2 YENEEA. As DNA, the CDR3 is TGTGCCAGCAGACGTACTAGGCTAAAGACAGATACGCAGTATTTT. Encoded protein: CASRRTRLKTDTQYF.

This rearrangement joins TRBV7-6 to TRBJ2-1; 14 bases fit TRBD2. J lost 12 bases, V lost 5 bases, and 9 bases had no gene match. CDR3 length: 15 amino acids. Germline CDR1 reads SGHVS; CDR2 reads FNYEAQ. This CDR3 is CASSPTSGRAEGQFF. DNA of the CDR3: TGTGCCAGCAGCCCGACTAGCGGGAGGGCCGAGGGGCAGTTCTTC.

The V gene is TRBV29-1, the J gene TRBJ2-3, with D perhaps TRBD2 (6 bases). CDR1 is SQVTM, CDR2 ANQGSEA, per germline. CDR3 length: 12 amino acids. The CDR3 protein is CGATGGGDTQYF. The CDR3 DNA sequence: TGCGGGGCTACGGGCGGAGGGGATACGCAGTATTTT.

The J gene is TRBJ2-1, the V gene TRBV6-6; no clear D. The CDR3 sequence is 13 residues long. From germline, CDR1 is MNHNY and CDR2 SVGAGI (reference sequence). V lost 9 bases, J lost 1 base, and 10 bases lay in between. CDR3 coding DNA: TGTGCCAGGTTAGGCGTGTCCTACAATGAGCAGTTCTTC. This gives the protein CARLGVSYNEQFF.

This clone was observed once. At one boundary the junction diverges from the germline segment, which might be a read error. The rearrangement joins TRBV28 to TRBJ2-1; TRBD2 is a possible D gene (7 bases). The CDR3 runs to 17 residues. The germline CDR1 and CDR2 sequences are MDHEN and SYDVKM. CDR3 sequence: CARSSPGGGGSYNEQFF. Written as DNA, the CDR3 is TGTGCCCGCAGTTCCCCGGGGGGCGGGGGCTCCTACAATGAGCAGTTCTTC. Full variable domain (outside the CDR3, taken from reference TRBV28 and TRBJ2-1): DVKVTQSSRYLVKRTGEKVFLECVQDMDHENMFWYRQDPGLGLRLIYFSYDVKMKEKGDIPEGYSVSREKKERFSLILESASTNQTSMYLCARSSPGGGGSYNEQFFGPGTRLTVL.

The genes are TRBV29-1 and TRBJ2-7, with 7 bases fitting TRBD2. J gave up 1 base and V 8 bases, and 8 bases lay outside the gene matches. From germline, CDR1 is SQVTM and CDR2 ANQGSEA. The CDR3 has 13 residues. The chain's CDR3 is CSTTIGGSYEQYF. Here the CDR3 DNA reads TGCAGCACAACCATCGGGGGGTCCTACGAGCAGTACTTC.

V is TRBV10-3 and J is TRBJ2-7; D could derive from TRBD1 or TRBD2 (6 bases each). The CDR3 sequence is 15 residues long. V lost 0 bases and J lost 5, with 14 bases in between. CDR1 is ENHRY, CDR2 SYGVKD, per germline. The DNA for the CDR3 is TGTGCCATCAGTGAGTCTCCGGGGGCGTCGGACGAGCAGTACTTC. This sequence encodes CAISESPGASDEQYF.

The rearrangement links TRBV5-8 to TRBJ2-5; 7 bases map to TRBD1. The CDR3 is 16 amino acids. The trim removed 3 bases at V and 3 bases at J, leaving 11 bases unmatched. Germline V gives CDR1 SGHTS, CDR2 YDEGEE. In nucleotides, the CDR3 is TGTGCCAGCAGCTCGGGACAGACCGAATCGAAAGAGACCCAGTACTTC. Encoded protein: CASSSGQTESKETQYF.

This clone was seen once. V is TRBV7-9 and J is TRBJ1-2; D might be TRBD1 (6 bases). This CDR3 has 19 amino acids. Per germline, CDR1 SEHNR and CDR2 FQNEAQ (reference sequence). Trimming cost V 0 bases and J 4 bases, with 24 bases left between them. CDR3 sequence (DNA): TGTGCCAGCAGCTTAGCGCATAGTGGGACACCAGTGAGGGGCTATGGCTACACCTTC. Translation: CASSLAHSGTPVRGYGYTF.

DNA of the CDR3: TGTGCCAGCAGCTTACAGCTCTCTGGGGCCAACGTCCTGACTTTC. It is translated as CASSLQLSGANVLTF. The chain joins TRBV7-3 to TRBJ2-6; D gene unclear. Germline V gene sequence: CDR1 SGHTA, CDR2 FQGTGA. Trimming stripped 2 bases from V and 0 bases from J, with 5 bases between. CDR3 length: 15 amino acids. Combining the CDR3 with reference TRBV7-3 and TRBJ2-6 gives the whole variable domain GAGVSQTPSNKVTEKGKYVELRCDPISGHTALYWYRQSLGQGPEFLIYFQGTGAADDSGLPNDRFFAVRPEGSVSTLKIQRTERGDSAVYLCASSLQLSGANVLTFGAGSRLTVL.